The rows below give T cell receptor beta chains drawn from one sample of a study of blood T cells in healthy people across ages. TCRdb independently ran MiXCR on the 5' RACE reads; one entry per CDR3 protein. This repertoire shows some 890,000 distinct CDR3 sequences, roughly 29% found once; its top ten account for 10%. The sample was also linked to a second study, of T cells of mothers and their children.

Specimen: blood. The receptors stem from a woman between 40 and 55 years old in good health. Each CDR3 is given with its conserved first and last residue. D genes are given only for firm matches. Clone size is stated in some rows and not others, as once, few, many or a class when expanded.

clone size: few
CDR3 length: 15
V gene: TRBV5-1
J gene: TRBJ2-2
D gene: .
CDR3 protein: CASSLAVGNTGELFF
CDR3 DNA: TGCGCCAGCAGCTTGGCCGTGGGGAACACCGGGGAGCTGTTTTTT

clone size: .
CDR3 length: 17
V gene: TRBV5-1
J gene: TRBJ1-2
D gene: .
CDR3 protein: CASSLDPGHDAVDDHTF
CDR3 DNA: TGCGCCAGCAGCTTGGATCCGGGGCACGACGCCGTGGATGACCACACCTTC

clone size: many
CDR3 length: 15
V gene: TRBV20-1
J gene: TRBJ1-2
D gene: .
CDR3 protein: CSASPGSGGSYGYTF
CDR3 DNA: TGCAGTGCTAGTCCCGGGAGTGGGGGCAGCTATGGCTACACCTTC

clone size: many
CDR3 length: 16
V gene: TRBV5-1
J gene: TRBJ2-4
D gene: TRBD2
CDR3 protein: CASSPTSGGPGDIQYF
CDR3 DNA: TGCGCCAGCAGCCCGACTAGCGGGGGTCCTGGGGACATTCAGTACTTC

clone size: few
CDR3 length: 15
V gene: TRBV30
J gene: TRBJ1-5
D gene: .
CDR3 protein: CAWSENTGGNQPQHF
CDR3 DNA: TGTGCCTGGAGTGAGAACACCGGGGGAAATCAGCCCCAGCATTTT

clone size: .
CDR3 length: 14
V gene: TRBV3-1
J gene: TRBJ1-5
D gene: .
CDR3 protein: CASSQASDNQPQHF
CDR3 DNA: TGTGCCAGCAGCCAAGCGTCCGATAATCAGCCCCAGCATTTT

clone size: .
CDR3 length: 16
V gene: TRBV5-1
J gene: TRBJ2-7
D gene: .
CDR3 protein: CANSLVGRTNSYEQYF
CDR3 DNA: TGCGCCAACAGCTTGGTAGGTCGGACTAACTCCTACGAGCAGTACTTC

clone size: few
CDR3 length: 16
V gene: TRBV7-8
J gene: TRBJ1-4
D gene: .
CDR3 protein: CASSLVSAATNEKLFF
CDR3 DNA: TGTGCCAGCAGCTTAGTCTCAGCTGCAACTAATGAAAAACTGTTTTTT

clone size: many
CDR3 length: 16
V gene: TRBV29-1
J gene: TRBJ2-1
D gene: TRBD2
CDR3 protein: CSVLGLAGGPYNEQFF
CDR3 DNA: TGCAGCGTCCTAGGACTAGCGGGGGGGCCCTACAATGAGCAGTTCTTC

clone size: .
CDR3 length: 15
V gene: TRBV7-3
J gene: TRBJ2-3
D gene: TRBD1
CDR3 protein: CASSGQGALRDTQYF
CDR3 DNA: TGTGCCAGCAGCGGACAGGGGGCTTTGAGAGATACGCAGTATTTT

clone size: many
CDR3 length: 18
V gene: TRBV27
J gene: TRBJ1-5
D gene: .
CDR3 protein: CASSLNGAQPHSNQPQHF
CDR3 DNA: TGTGCCAGCAGTTTAAACGGGGCACAGCCCCATAGCAATCAGCCCCAGCATTTT

clone size: .
CDR3 length: 15
V gene: TRBV15
J gene: TRBJ2-7
D gene: .
CDR3 protein: CAASRDRVGSREQYF
CDR3 DNA: TGTGCCGCCAGCAGAGATCGTGTCGGCTCGCGCGAGCAGTACTTC

clone size: once
CDR3 length: 12
V gene: TRBV5-1
J gene: TRBJ2-2
D gene: .
CDR3 protein: CAAQLEAGELFF
CDR3 DNA: TGCGCCGCACAACTGGAAGCCGGGGAGCTGTTTTTT

clone size: many
CDR3 length: 15
V gene: TRBV7-2
J gene: TRBJ2-5
D gene: TRBD2
CDR3 protein: CASSPGVAGVWPQYF
CDR3 DNA: TGTGCCAGCAGCCCCGGGGTAGCGGGGGTCTGGCCCCAGTACTTC

clone size: few
CDR3 length: 16
V gene: TRBV4-1
J gene: TRBJ1-2
D gene: .
CDR3 protein: CASSQDQTMDWYGYTF
CDR3 DNA: TGCGCCAGCAGCCAAGATCAAACAATGGACTGGTATGGCTACACCTTC

clone size: .
CDR3 length: 15
V gene: TRBV2
J gene: TRBJ2-2
D gene: .
CDR3 protein: CASSEQRQGYGELFF
CDR3 DNA: TGTGCCAGCAGTGAACAAAGGCAGGGGTACGGGGAGCTGTTTTTT

clone size: few
CDR3 length: 14
V gene: TRBV5-6
J gene: TRBJ2-7
D gene: .
CDR3 protein: CASSLALVSYEQYF
CDR3 DNA: TGTGCCAGCAGCTTGGCCTTGGTATCCTACGAGCAGTACTTC

clone size: .
CDR3 length: 17
V gene: TRBV12-5
J gene: TRBJ1-1
D gene: .
CDR3 protein: CASGLILNPGVYTEAFF
CDR3 DNA: TGTGCTAGTGGTTTGATCCTCAACCCGGGGGTGTACACTGAAGCTTTCTTT

clone size: few
CDR3 length: 18
V gene: TRBV15
J gene: TRBJ1-1
D gene: .
CDR3 protein: CATSRELTRALMNTEAFF
CDR3 DNA: TGTGCCACCAGCAGGGAACTGACAAGAGCACTCATGAACACTGAAGCTTTCTTT

clone size: many
CDR3 length: 13
V gene: TRBV5-1
J gene: TRBJ2-7
D gene: TRBD1
CDR3 protein: CASSRDRRDEQYF
CDR3 DNA: TGCGCCAGCAGCCGGGACAGGCGAGACGAGCAGTACTTC

clone size: few
CDR3 length: 17
V gene: TRBV25-1
J gene: TRBJ2-4
D gene: .
CDR3 protein: CASSGAQWSGSKNIQDF
CDR3 DNA: TGTGCCAGTAGTGGGGCCCAATGGTCTGGGTCCAAAAACATTCAGGACTTC

clone size: .
CDR3 length: 16
V gene: TRBV20-1
J gene: TRBJ2-3
D gene: .
CDR3 protein: CSALEGTPDITDTQYF
CDR3 DNA: TGCAGTGCCTTGGAAGGGACTCCAGATATCACAGATACGCAGTATTTT

clone size: .
CDR3 length: 20
V gene: TRBV6-1
J gene: TRBJ2-7
D gene: TRBD1
CDR3 protein: CASSQTGRTGQGVGSYEQYF
CDR3 DNA: TGTGCCAGCAGCCAAACCGGGCGCACGGGACAGGGAGTGGGTTCCTACGAGCAGTACTTC

clone size: .
CDR3 length: 17
V gene: TRBV7-3
J gene: TRBJ2-5
D gene: TRBD2
CDR3 protein: CASSPRQLAGGLNEQYF
CDR3 DNA: TGTGCCAGCAGCCCCCGTCAACTAGCGGGGGGACTCAATGAGCAGTACTTC

clone size: few
CDR3 length: 14
V gene: TRBV5-1
J gene: TRBJ2-5
D gene: TRBD1
CDR3 protein: CANSWTGGQETQYF
CDR3 DNA: TGCGCCAACAGCTGGACAGGGGGCCAAGAGACCCAGTACTTC

clone size: many
CDR3 length: 17
V gene: TRBV3-1
J gene: TRBJ2-3
D gene: .
CDR3 protein: CASSQDLGELRTDTQYF
CDR3 DNA: TGTGCCAGCAGCCAAGATTTGGGAGAGCTTCGCACAGATACGCAGTATTTT

clone size: .
CDR3 length: 14
V gene: TRBV7-3
J gene: TRBJ2-1
D gene: .
CDR3 protein: CTSSFGPTGNEQFF
CDR3 DNA: TGTACCAGCAGCTTTGGGCCCACAGGGAATGAGCAGTTCTTC

clone size: .
CDR3 length: 15
V gene: TRBV12-3/TRBV12-4
J gene: TRBJ2-3
D gene: .
CDR3 protein: CASSFHRSGTDTQYF
CDR3 DNA: TGTGCCAGCAGTTTCCATAGATCGGGAACAGATACGCAGTATTTT

clone size: .
CDR3 length: 16
V gene: TRBV5-1
J gene: TRBJ2-3
D gene: TRBD1
CDR3 protein: CASSLVWDRFTDTQYF
CDR3 DNA: TGCGCCAGCAGCTTAGTATGGGACAGGTTCACAGATACGCAGTATTTT

clone size: .
CDR3 length: 16
V gene: TRBV20-1
J gene: TRBJ2-1
D gene: TRBD2
CDR3 protein: CSAIPGLAGVWNEQFF
CDR3 DNA: TGCAGTGCTATACCAGGACTAGCGGGGGTCTGGAATGAGCAGTTCTTC

clone size: .
CDR3 length: 14
V gene: TRBV14
J gene: TRBJ2-2
D gene: .
CDR3 protein: CASSQVGSTGELFF
CDR3 DNA: TGTGCCAGCAGCCAAGTCGGTAGCACCGGGGAGCTGTTTTTT

clone size: few
CDR3 length: 15
V gene: TRBV29-1
J gene: TRBJ2-1
D gene: .
CDR3 protein: CSVETGSSSYNEQFF
CDR3 DNA: TGCAGCGTTGAGACAGGATCGAGCTCCTACAATGAGCAGTTCTTC

clone size: many
CDR3 length: 14
V gene: TRBV5-1
J gene: TRBJ2-4
D gene: .
CDR3 protein: CASSLEGREDIQYF
CDR3 DNA: TGCGCCAGCAGCTTGGAGGGCAGGGAGGACATTCAGTACTTC

clone size: .
CDR3 length: 12
V gene: TRBV7-2
J gene: TRBJ2-1
D gene: .
CDR3 protein: CSSSLDSNGQFF
CDR3 DNA: TGTTCCAGCAGCTTGGACAGTAATGGGCAGTTCTTC

clone size: .
CDR3 length: 18
V gene: TRBV6-6
J gene: TRBJ2-7
D gene: TRBD1
CDR3 protein: CASSYSRQGGVVTYEQYF
CDR3 DNA: TGTGCCAGCAGTTACTCCCGACAGGGGGGAGTCGTAACCTACGAGCAGTACTTC

clone size: few
CDR3 length: 14
V gene: TRBV20-1
J gene: TRBJ1-1
D gene: .
CDR3 protein: CSARDLVGSTEAFF
CDR3 DNA: TGCAGTGCTAGAGATTTGGTAGGGAGCACTGAAGCTTTCTTT

clone size: few
CDR3 length: 13
V gene: TRBV27
J gene: TRBJ2-4
D gene: TRBD2
CDR3 protein: CASGTSGKNIQYF
CDR3 DNA: TGTGCCAGCGGAACTAGCGGAAAAAACATTCAGTACTTC

clone size: few
CDR3 length: 14
V gene: TRBV28
J gene: TRBJ1-2
D gene: .
CDR3 protein: CASSLGAAPYGYTF
CDR3 DNA: TGTGCCAGCAGTTTAGGGGCAGCCCCTTATGGCTACACCTTC

clone size: once
CDR3 length: 16
V gene: TRBV7-3
J gene: TRBJ1-2
D gene: TRBD1
CDR3 protein: CASSRRDRDPRYGYTF
CDR3 DNA: TGTGCCAGCAGCCGCCGGGACAGGGACCCCAGATATGGCTACACCTTC

clone size: .
CDR3 length: 14
V gene: TRBV6-1
J gene: TRBJ1-1
D gene: .
CDR3 protein: CASSVEAGNTEAFF
CDR3 DNA: TGTGCCAGCAGTGTTGAGGCGGGGAACACTGAAGCTTTCTTT

clone size: .
CDR3 length: 16
V gene: TRBV18
J gene: TRBJ1-5
D gene: .
CDR3 protein: CASSPEGWASNQPQHF
CDR3 DNA: TGTGCCAGCTCACCAGAGGGGTGGGCCAGCAATCAGCCCCAGCATTTT

clone size: many
CDR3 length: 15
V gene: TRBV5-1
J gene: TRBJ2-5
D gene: TRBD1
CDR3 protein: CASSVGTGNQETQYF
CDR3 DNA: TGCGCCAGCAGCGTCGGGACAGGGAACCAAGAGACCCAGTACTTC

clone size: .
CDR3 length: 15
V gene: TRBV5-1
J gene: TRBJ2-1
D gene: TRBD1
CDR3 protein: CASSPIQGAGGEQFF
CDR3 DNA: TGCGCCAGCAGCCCAATCCAGGGGGCTGGCGGTGAGCAGTTCTTC

clone size: many
CDR3 length: 13
V gene: TRBV7-3
J gene: TRBJ2-1
D gene: .
CDR3 protein: CASSAASYNEQFF
CDR3 DNA: TGTGCCAGCAGCGCCGCTAGCTACAATGAGCAGTTCTTC

clone size: .
CDR3 length: 16
V gene: TRBV5-6
J gene: TRBJ1-1
D gene: .
CDR3 protein: CANSFFAGGRNTEAFF
CDR3 DNA: TGTGCCAACAGCTTTTTTGCGGGGGGCAGGAACACTGAAGCTTTCTTT

clone size: few
CDR3 length: 13
V gene: TRBV3-1
J gene: TRBJ2-1
D gene: .
CDR3 protein: CASSPRDRGEQFF
CDR3 DNA: TGTGCCAGCAGCCCAAGGGACCGCGGTGAGCAGTTCTTC

clone size: .
CDR3 length: 15
V gene: TRBV7-2
J gene: TRBJ2-5
D gene: .
CDR3 protein: CASSLVDREQETQYF
CDR3 DNA: TGTGCCAGCAGCTTAGTCGACAGAGAACAAGAGACCCAGTACTTC

clone size: .
CDR3 length: 18
V gene: TRBV7-3
J gene: TRBJ2-1
D gene: .
CDR3 protein: CASSLTGSKISSYNEQFF
CDR3 DNA: TGTGCCAGCAGCTTAACCGGTTCAAAAATCAGCTCCTACAATGAGCAGTTCTTC

clone size: .
CDR3 length: 13
V gene: TRBV7-2
J gene: TRBJ2-4
D gene: .
CDR3 protein: CASSASGKNIQYF
CDR3 DNA: TGTGCCAGCAGCGCCTCAGGGAAAAACATTCAGTACTTC

clone size: few
CDR3 length: 15
V gene: TRBV10-3
J gene: TRBJ2-1
D gene: TRBD2
CDR3 protein: CAIRGLAGAQNEQFF
CDR3 DNA: TGTGCCATCAGGGGACTAGCGGGGGCCCAAAATGAGCAGTTCTTC

clone size: many
CDR3 length: 13
V gene: TRBV29-1
J gene: TRBJ2-5
D gene: .
CDR3 protein: CSVLRIPQETQYF
CDR3 DNA: TGCAGCGTCCTAAGAATACCCCAAGAGACCCAGTACTTC

clone size: few
CDR3 length: 14
V gene: TRBV27
J gene: TRBJ1-5
D gene: .
CDR3 protein: CASSLTQANQPQHF
CDR3 DNA: TGTGCCAGCAGTTTAACACAGGCCAATCAGCCCCAGCATTTT

clone size: .
CDR3 length: 14
V gene: TRBV4-1
J gene: TRBJ1-2
D gene: .
CDR3 protein: CASSQTGTNYGHTF
CDR3 DNA: TGCGCCAGCAGCCAAACAGGGACGAACTATGGCCACACCTTC